The entry below describes one T cell receptor (beta chain). This record comes from a study of blood T cell repertoires in COVID-19. Per the authors' pipeline: Amplified reference gene primers provided the basis for estimating nucleated cell counts. Profiled with immunoSEQ multiplex PCR; TCRdb holds only in-frame clones, not every one. Clone size and the V and J calls come from that table; the DNA yielded D and trimming. The sample shows approximately 250,000 clones, 85% to 90% of them seen only once. The CDR3 totals 16 residues. CDR1 SQVTM and CDR2 ANQGSEA come from the germline V gene. Trimming removed 1 base at V and 2 bases at J, with 15 bases between.

The chain employs TRBV29-1 and TRBJ1-3; TRBD1 might be the D (5 bases). This clonotype was obtained from a woman aged 60-75 years in a cohort exposed to, infected with or recovered from COVID-19 (not recorded which). Sequencing was done on a sample of PBMCs or T cells enriched from blood (not recorded which). The CDR3 sequence: CSVEAGREKAGNTIYF. The CDR3 DNA reads as TGCAGCGTTGAAGCCGGCAGGGAAAAGGCTGGAAACACCATATATTTT.